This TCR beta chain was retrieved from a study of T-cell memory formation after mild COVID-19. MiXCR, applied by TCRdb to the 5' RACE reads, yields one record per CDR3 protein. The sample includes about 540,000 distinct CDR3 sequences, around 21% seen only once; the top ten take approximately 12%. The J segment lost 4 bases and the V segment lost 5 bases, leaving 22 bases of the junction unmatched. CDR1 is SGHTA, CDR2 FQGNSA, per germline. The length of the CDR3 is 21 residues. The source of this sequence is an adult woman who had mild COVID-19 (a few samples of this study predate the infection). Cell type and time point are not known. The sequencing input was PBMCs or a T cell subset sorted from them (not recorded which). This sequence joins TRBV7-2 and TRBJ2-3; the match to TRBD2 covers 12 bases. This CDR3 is CASSLHLGRASGRASADTQYF. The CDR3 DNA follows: TGTGCCAGCAGCCTCCACCTAGGCCGGGCTAGCGGGAGGGCCAGCGCAGATACGCAGTATTTT.